These T cell receptor beta chains were read from a single sample in a study of OX40 agonist ivuxolimab in advanced cancers. TCRdb keeps only in-frame clones here, not all; method: immunoSEQ multiplex PCR. The table has tens of thousands of clones, roughly 78% seen once; the top ten hold about 5%. The material was CD4+ or CD8+ T cells sorted from blood, obtained in a trial of the OX40 agonist ivuxolimab. These receptors came from an adult with an advanced solid tumor such as melanoma, head and neck, liver or kidney cancer. CDR3s leave out the opening cysteine and the closing phenylalanine or tryptophan.

v_call cdr3_aa
TRBV27 ASMRFGYEQY
TRBV19 ASSIRGTDQPQH
TRBV25-1 ASSGTGRGETQY
TRBV4-3 ASSQDILAGGGETQY
TRBV27 ASSHRAGTGIEQY
TRBV19 ASWDRDFF
TRBV6-6 ASSYRGISNEQF
TRBV7-9 ASSLTGSGQETQY
TRBV11-2 ASSPDRGPETQY
TRBV15 ATSRQGGGYGYT
TRBV19 ASSGTRHGDTQY
TRBV11-3 ASKLRDAADTQY
TRBV7-9 AIQQSQGQPQH
TRBV9 ASSVAGGSLSHTQY
TRBV5-4 ASSLEPTSVNEQF
TRBV7-9 ASSLGRPGTEAF
TRBV27 ASSLYSGGANVLT
TRBV5-8 ASRTGGTDTQY
TRBV18 ASSPQTGAASGHSYEQY
TRBV7-2 ASSSRTERGEQY
TRBV4-3 ASSQGLGGQPQH
TRBV15 ATSRGFTEKLF
TRBV7-8 ASSPPIQALSNEQF
TRBV25-1 ASGPEAVGSTDTQY
TRBV2 ASRAGASNTEAF
TRBV9 ASSGTGIRETQY
TRBV27 ASSTGDLFSYEQF
TRBV5-1 ASKERTGGGGANVLT
TRBV5-1 ASSLRTGNNSPLH
TRBV28 ASTLGTSGRASFRTQY
TRBV2 ASSEYEQF
TRBV9 ASSVVEPNTEAF
TRBV6-6 ASSYNRATEAF
TRBV7-2 ASSSGADWMAGYT
TRBV29-1 SVPAGTGLD
TRBV5-6 ASSLGAYSNQPQH
TRBV5-5 ASSLEGVPPEQY
TRBV30 AWNQRADYEQY
TRBV7-2 ASSIPVAGGLNEQF
TRBV7-9 ASTVGGAFYGYT
TRBV7-2 ASSLRETRTEAF
TRBV27 ASRLLNDRGRDT
TRBV7-2 ASSLGNYGYT
TRBV19 ASSISGRTGANVLT